This TCR beta chain was sequenced for a study of T-cell memory formation after mild COVID-19. This clonotype was seen only a few times. Germline lookup yields CDR1 SGHRS and CDR2 YFSETQ. The CDR3 totals 14 residues. V gave up 1 base and J gave up 1 base, with 8 bases separating them. TCRdb reprocessed the 5' RACE reads via MiXCR and lists one record per CDR3 protein. The sample lists about 430,000 distinct CDR3 sequences, 15% to 20% occurring once. The TCR sequence derives from a man aged 18 to 29 who had mild COVID-19 (a few samples of this study predate the infection). Cell type and time point are not known. The gene calls are TRBV5-1 and TRBJ2-5, with D possibly being TRBD1 (5 bases). Sequenced: PBMCs or a T cell subset sorted from them (not recorded which). In DNA, the CDR3 is TGCGCCAGCAGCTTGCGACAGACCCAAGAGACCCAGTACTTC. Translation gives CASSLRQTQETQYF.